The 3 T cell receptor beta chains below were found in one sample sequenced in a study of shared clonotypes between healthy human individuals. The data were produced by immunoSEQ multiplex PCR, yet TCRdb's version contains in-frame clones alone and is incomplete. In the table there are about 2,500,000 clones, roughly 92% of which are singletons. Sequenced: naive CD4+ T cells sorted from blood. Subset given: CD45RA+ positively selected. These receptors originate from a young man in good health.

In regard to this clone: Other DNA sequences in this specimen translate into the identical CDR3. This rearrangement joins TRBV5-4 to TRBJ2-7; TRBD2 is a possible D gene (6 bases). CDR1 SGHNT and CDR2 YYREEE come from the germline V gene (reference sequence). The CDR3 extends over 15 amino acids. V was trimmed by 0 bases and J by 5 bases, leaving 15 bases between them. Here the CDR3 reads CASSLGAGSRDEQYF. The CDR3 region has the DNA TGTGCCAGCAGCTTGGGAGCGGGTTCCAGGGACGAGCAGTACTTC.

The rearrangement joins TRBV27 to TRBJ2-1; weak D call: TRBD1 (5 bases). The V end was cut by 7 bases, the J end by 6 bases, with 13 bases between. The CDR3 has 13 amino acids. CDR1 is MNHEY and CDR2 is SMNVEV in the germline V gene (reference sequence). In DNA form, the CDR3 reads TGTGCCAGCACCACACAAAGGGGCAATGAGCAGTTCTTC. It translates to CASTTQRGNEQFF.

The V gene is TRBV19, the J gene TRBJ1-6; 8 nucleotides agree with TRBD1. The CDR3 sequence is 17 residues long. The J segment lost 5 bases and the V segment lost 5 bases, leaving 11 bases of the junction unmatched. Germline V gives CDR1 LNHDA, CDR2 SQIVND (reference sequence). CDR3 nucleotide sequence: TGTGCCAGTAGTTTCGCCCAGGGGGCGGGGGATAATTCACCCCTCCACTTT. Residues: CASSFAQGAGDNSPLHF. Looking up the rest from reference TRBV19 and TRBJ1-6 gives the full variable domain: DGGITQSPKYLFRKEGQNVTLSCEQNLNHDAMYWYRQDPGQGLRLIYYSQIVNDFQKGDIAEGYSVSREKKESFPLTVTSAQKNPTAFYLCASSFAQGAGDNSPLHFGNGTRLTVT.